The sequence of this TCR beta chain was determined in a study of blood T cells in healthy people across ages. Through a sample-barcoded 5' primer and a J-beta primer mix, a second PCR was run for roughly 6 to 12 cycles. One entry per CDR3 protein results from TCRdb running MiXCR on the 5' RACE reads. The table has some 880,000 distinct CDR3 sequences, under 40% seen once; the top ten hold 10% to 15%. Germline V lookup: CDR1 ENHRY, CDR2 SYGVKD. Trimming took 4 bases from V and 1 from J, leaving 12 bases between them. The CDR3 spans 15 residues. The sequence was collected from a man aged 18 to 35 in good health. The sample was blood. This rearrangement joins TRBV10-3 to TRBJ2-3; TRBD1 or TRBD2 may be the D gene (5 bases each). The CDR3 protein is CAISARDRGTDTQYF. CDR3 coding DNA: TGTGCCATCAGTGCCCGGGACCGGGGCACAGATACGCAGTATTTT.